The entry below gives a single T cell receptor (beta chain) sequence along with its context. Clones were read by immunoSEQ multiplex PCR, and TCRdb kept only the in-frame ones, dropping some. Here the sample spans about 30,000 clones, 91% being singletons. CDR1 is MNHNY, CDR2 SVGAGI, per germline (reference sequence). The V gene lost 6 bases and the J gene lost 5 bases, with 8 bases spanning the gap. This CDR3 has 12 residues. This sample was taken from a study of T cells in localized non-small cell lung cancer. This receptor was identified in a man aged 40 to 69 with stage II lung adenocarcinoma. Sequencing used PBMCs, obtained before any cancer treatment. The rearrangement uses TRBV6-6 and TRBJ1-3; no clear D gene. DNA of the CDR3: TGTGCCAGCAGCCTTACAAGAAACACCATATATTTT. Translated, it gives CASSLTRNTIYF.